Listed below are T cell receptor beta chains from one sample, sequenced in a study of blood T cell repertoires in COVID-19. The repertoire was sequenced with immunoSEQ multiplex PCR; TCRdb's copy has only in-frame clones and lacks some. Here the sample spans 210,000 or so clones, approximately 85% being singletons. The material sequenced was peripheral blood. These receptors all stem from a woman aged 45-60 years with active or convalescent COVID-19. Each CDR3 is given with its conserved first and last residue. The order of the fields is V gene, D gene, J gene, clone size, CDR3 protein, CDR3 DNA. A D gene is named only where the DNA matches it firmly. Clone size is shown for a subset of rows, as once, few, many or a class of expanded clone.

V: TRBV9
D: -
J: TRBJ1-2
size: -
CDR3: CASTLRSGFYGYTF
DNA: TGTGCCAGCACCCTACGTTCAGGGTTCTATGGCTACACCTTC

V: TRBV28
D: TRBD1
J: TRBJ1-3
size: -
CDR3: CASSHGKWDRDVFGNTIYF
DNA: TGTGCCAGCAGCCACGGGAAATGGGACAGGGATGTTTTTGGAAACACCATATATTTT

V: TRBV3-1/TRBV3-2
D: -
J: TRBJ1-1
size: -
CDR3: CASSSWEGGKGWPEAFF
DNA: TGTGCCAGCAGCTCCTGGGAGGGGGGGAAGGGCTGGCCTGAAGCTTTCTTT

V: TRBV3-1/TRBV3-2
D: -
J: TRBJ2-1
size: -
CDR3: CASSPGGNEQFF
DNA: TGTGCCAGCAGCCCCGGAGGCAATGAGCAGTTCTTC

V: TRBV28
D: -
J: TRBJ2-2
size: few
CDR3: CASSFSGRTGELFF
DNA: TGTGCCAGCAGTTTCTCAGGCAGGACCGGGGAGCTGTTTTTT

V: TRBV28
D: TRBD1
J: TRBJ2-4
size: -
CDR3: CASSGPQGANIQYF
DNA: TGTGCCAGCTCGGGCCCCCAGGGGGCAAACATTCAGTACTTC

V: TRBV12-3/TRBV12-4
D: TRBD1
J: TRBJ1-2
size: -
CDR3: CASSPGTGFVHTF
DNA: TGTGCCAGCAGCCCCGGGACAGGTTTCGTTCACACCTTC

V: TRBV28
D: -
J: TRBJ1-2
size: -
CDR3: CASSSPRGGAYGYTF
DNA: TGTGCCAGCAGTTCTCCCCGGGGAGGAGCCTATGGCTACACCTTC

V: TRBV2
D: -
J: TRBJ2-7
size: -
CDR3: CASSPGRYEQYF
DNA: TGTGCCAGCAGCCCAGGGAGGTACGAGCAGTACTTC

V: TRBV6-4
D: -
J: TRBJ2-7
size: -
CDR3: CASTRLRGEQYF
DNA: TGTGCCAGCACCAGACTCCGAGGCGAGCAGTACTTC

V: TRBV10-1
D: TRBD2
J: TRBJ2-1
size: -
CDR3: CASSESQRGAIEQFF
DNA: TGCGCCAGCAGTGAGTCTCAGCGGGGGGCCATTGAGCAGTTCTTC

V: TRBV6-2/TRBV6-3
D: -
J: TRBJ1-4
size: -
CDR3: CASSSLGAGKLFF
DNA: TGTGCCAGCAGTTCGCTGGGGGCGGGAAAACTGTTTTTT

V: TRBV6-6
D: -
J: TRBJ2-7
size: -
CDR3: CASSPGQWSSYEQYF
DNA: TGTGCCAGCAGTCCCGGACAGTGGAGCTCCTACGAGCAGTACTTC

V: TRBV6-1
D: -
J: TRBJ1-2
size: -
CDR3: CASSEAPEGGGYGYTF
DNA: TGTGCCAGCAGTGAAGCCCCTGAGGGGGGGGGTTATGGCTACACCTTC

V: TRBV18
D: TRBD1
J: TRBJ1-1
size: -
CDR3: CASSRTGDAFF
DNA: TGTGCCAGCTCACGGACAGGGGACGCTTTCTTT

V: TRBV28
D: -
J: TRBJ2-5
size: few
CDR3: CASSTNRDQETQYF
DNA: TGTGCCAGCAGTACTAACAGGGACCAAGAGACCCAGTACTTC

V: TRBV5-1
D: -
J: TRBJ1-6
size: -
CDR3: CASSSVENSPLHF
DNA: TGCGCCAGCAGCTCGGTCGAGAATTCACCCCTCCACTTT

V: TRBV3-1/TRBV3-2
D: -
J: TRBJ1-1
size: once
CDR3: CASSQDFRGNTEAFF
DNA: TGTGCCAGCAGCCAAGATTTCCGGGGGAACACTGAAGCTTTCTTT

V: TRBV5-1
D: TRBD2
J: TRBJ2-1
size: -
CDR3: CASSLVAGEYNEQFF
DNA: TGCGCCAGCAGCTTGGTAGCGGGGGAGTACAATGAGCAGTTCTTC

V: TRBV9
D: TRBD1
J: TRBJ1-2
size: medium-sized
CDR3: CASSPRTGIDYTF
DNA: TGTGCCAGCAGCCCGCGGACAGGGATCGACTACACCTTC

V: TRBV29-1
D: TRBD1
J: TRBJ1-2
size: -
CDR3: CSVDGTGGVNGYTF
DNA: TGCAGCGTTGATGGGACAGGGGGCGTCAATGGCTACACCTTC

V: TRBV6-5
D: TRBD2
J: TRBJ2-1
size: -
CDR3: CASSTGTSGMNEQFF
DNA: TGTGCCAGCAGCACCGGGACTAGCGGGATGAATGAGCAGTTCTTC